This T cell receptor (beta chain) came from a study of sequential checkpoint blockade in melanoma. Study-level information: Twenty-two patients had matched tumor biopsies before treatment and at week 13 after nivolumab or ipilimumab alone.

This sample's treatment: randomized to nivolumab then ipilimumab (arm A) or the reverse (arm B). The protocol was immunoSEQ multiplex PCR, while the TCRdb copy is restricted to in-frame clones and leaves out a portion. There are some 2,000 clones in the sample; about 19% occur only once, and 8.5% to 10% lies in the top ten. V gave up 5 bases and J gave up 13 bases; unmatched junction bases: 14. This CDR3 is built from 15 residues. Germline CDR1 is SGHNT and CDR2 is YENEEA. The source material was tumor tissue (inferred from file names), sampled from a patient given nivolumab and ipilimumab in sequence. This receptor was identified in a human donor with melanoma. The chain is built from TRBV11-3 and TRBJ1-6; 7 nucleotides align to TRBD1. The CDR3 loop reads CASSHTGTVNFPLHF. CDR3 bases: TGTGCCAGCAGCCACACCGGGACAGTTAATTTTCCCCTCCACTTT.